This T cell receptor (beta chain) was identified during a study of T cell responses to AZD1222 COVID-19 vaccine. Study-wide points: Donor demographics were predominantly white British with a female majority; clonal diversity may be underestimated.

Some clones are missing from TCRdb's copy, which holds only in-frame ones; the method was immunoSEQ multiplex PCR. This table holds 200,000 or so clones, approximately 94% found once. As concerns this clone: No antigen is known for it.

Germline V CDR1 and CDR2: SGDLS, YYNGEE. The length of the CDR3 is 14 residues. Trimming removed 3 bases from V and 6 bases from J, with 10 bases in between. The rearrangement links TRBV9 to TRBJ1-6, with D possibly being TRBD1 (6 bases). This sequence was found in an adult in good health. The sample consisted of peripheral blood, taken on day 0 of AZD1222 vaccination. CDR3 amino acids: CASSGTEFNSPLHF. CDR3 nucleotides: TGTGCCAGCAGCGGGACAGAGTTTAATTCACCCCTCCACTTT.